This T cell receptor beta chain came from a study of graft-versus-host responses after intestinal transplantation. Measured with immunoSEQ multiplex PCR; TCRdb has only the in-frame clones, and not every one. The sample includes more than 40,000 clones, about 95% of them seen just once. The sample holds one count of this clone. What it binds is not known. The CDR3 runs to 17 residues. Germline loops: CDR1 MNHEY, CDR2 SMNVEV (reference sequence). Trimming stripped 3 bases from V and 4 bases from J, with 21 bases between. The sample here was unstimulated CD8+ T cells sorted from spleen or lymph node cells, taken before transplant. The gene calls are TRBV27 and TRBJ1-1; tentative D call: TRBD1 (6 bases). The receptor was derived from a human donor who was the organ donor for an intestinal transplant. The CDR3 loop is CASSLIFDGGMGTEAFF. Here the CDR3 DNA reads TGTGCCAGCAGTTTGATTTTTGATGGGGGCATGGGCACTGAAGCTTTCTTT.